This entry lists 32 T cell receptor beta chains sequenced from one sample in a study of blood T cell repertoires in COVID-19. Some clones are missing from TCRdb's copy, which holds only in-frame ones; the method was immunoSEQ multiplex PCR. This sample carries about 49,000 clones, 81% of them seen once, and the ten largest clones take approximately 20%. The source material was peripheral blood. All receptors derive from a woman older than 75 with COVID-19, enrolled during active disease.

The chain uses TRBV18 and TRBJ2-7, with 7 bases matching TRBD2. The CDR3 is 14 residues long. Germline trimming cut 5 bases from V and 3 bases from J; bases unmatched to any gene: 7. From germline, CDR1 is KGHSH and CDR2 LQKENI. For the CDR3, the DNA is TGTGCCAGCTCAGGGGCTAGCGGAGACTACGAGCAGTACTTC. This encodes CASSGASGDYEQYF.

This clone was counted only a few times. The V and J genes are TRBV6-5 and TRBJ2-2; D gene ambiguous. Trimming cost V 6 bases and J 8 bases, with 13 bases left between them. CDR3 length equals 13 residues. Germline values: CDR1 MNHEY, CDR2 SVGAGI. The CDR3 region is CASRSTDNGELFF. The DNA for the CDR3 is TGTGCCAGCAGGTCGACCGACAATGGGGAGCTGTTTTTT.

The rearrangement joins TRBV18 to TRBJ2-7, with 13 bases fitting TRBD2. The V gene's germline CDR1 is KGHSH and CDR2 LQKENI. Trimming at V came to 3 bases and at J to 1 base, leaving 6 bases not matched to a gene. This CDR3 comprises 17 residues. The CDR3 protein is CASSPPGLAGTSYEQYF. Written as DNA, the CDR3 is TGTGCCAGCTCACCCCCGGGACTAGCGGGAACGTCCTACGAGCAGTACTTC.

The J gene is TRBJ2-5, the V gene TRBV6-6; D not certain. Deletions cut 5 bases from V and 7 bases from J, with 8 bases between. Germline V gene lookup returns CDR1 MNHNY and CDR2 SVGAGI (reference sequence). The CDR3 length is 11 residues. The CDR3 DNA sequence: TGTGCCAGCAGTAACCAGTGGACCCAGTACTTC. This gives the protein CASSNQWTQYF.

This clone was recorded a few times. The chain couples TRBV9 to TRBJ2-1, with 10 positions matching TRBD2. The J segment lost 3 bases and the V segment lost 4 bases, leaving 10 bases of the junction unmatched. The CDR3 is made up of 17 amino acids. Looked up from germline, CDR1 is SGDLS and CDR2 is YYNGEE. The CDR3 DNA sequence: TGTGCCAGCAGCCCCCCTGCTACTAGCGGGAACTACAATGAGCAGTTCTTC. Its translation: CASSPPATSGNYNEQFF.

This chain connects TRBV28 to TRBJ2-7, with 9 nucleotides matching TRBD2. The V gene's germline CDR1 is MDHEN and CDR2 SYDVKM. This CDR3 is 14 amino acids long. J was trimmed by 6 bases and V by 7 bases; bases with no gene match: 10. This CDR3 is CASTTRGGPAEQYF. The CDR3 bases are TGTGCCAGCACCACGCGGGGGGGGCCGGCCGAGCAGTACTTC.

The rearrangement joins TRBV14 to TRBJ2-1; possible D gene TRBD2, 5 bases. Between the trimmed V and J ends, which lost 5 bases and 2 bases, there was a span of 10 bases. This CDR3 is built from 14 residues. CDR1 SGHDN and CDR2 FVKESK come from the germline V gene. CDR3 sequence: CASSARAAYNEQFF. The DNA of the CDR3 is TGTGCCAGCAGCGCGAGGGCAGCCTACAATGAGCAGTTCTTC.

The V call is TRBV7-8, the J call TRBJ1-5, with D tentatively TRBD1 (5 bases). In germline, CDR1 is SGHVS, CDR2 FQNEAQ. The V gene lost 6 bases and the J gene lost 4 bases, with 19 bases spanning the gap. This CDR3 is 16 amino acids long. The CDR3 DNA is TGTGCCAGCAGATGGGGGGGGAGAGATGCAAATCAGCCCCAGCATTTT. It codes for CASRWGGRDANQPQHF.

The chain uses TRBV6-4 and TRBJ2-1; TRBD2 aligns across 8 bases. The germline V gene encodes CDR1 MRHNA and CDR2 SNTAGT. The CDR3 is 14 residues long. V dropped 2 bases and J dropped 6; count of bases not matched to a gene: 3. The CDR3: CASSDGLASNEQFF. DNA of the CDR3: TGTGCCAGCAGTGACGGACTAGCCAGCAATGAGCAGTTCTTC.

This sequence joins TRBV9 and TRBJ1-6; 7 bases fit TRBD1. This CDR3 spans 15 amino acids. In germline, CDR1 is SGDLS, CDR2 YYNGEE. Unmatched junction bases numbered 7, after V lost 3 bases and J lost 7 bases. As DNA, the CDR3 is TGTGCCAGCAGCGCCAGACAGGGTAGGAATTCACCCCTCCACTTT. It translates to CASSARQGRNSPLHF. The whole variable domain, remainder taken from reference TRBV9 and TRBJ1-6, is DSGVTQTPKHLITATGQRVTLRCSPRSGDLSVYWYQQSLDQGLQFLIQYYNGEERAKGNILERFSAQQFPDLHSELNLSSLELGDSALYFCASSARQGRNSPLHFGNGTRLTVT.

The chain is built from TRBV24-1 and TRBJ2-2, with 15 bases identical to TRBD2. This CDR3 has 19 residues. Germline V gene lookup returns CDR1 KGHDR and CDR2 SFDVKD. V was pared by 3 bases and J by 4 bases, with 8 bases of the junction left unmatched. The CDR3 DNA reads as TGTGCCACCAGTGATACGGGGACTAGCGGGAGGTGGAGCACCGGGGAGCTGTTTTTT. Amino acids: CATSDTGTSGRWSTGELFF.

This clone was picked up a small number of times. The chain employs TRBV30 and TRBJ2-7; possibly TRBD1 for D (5 bases). Trimming removed 5 bases from V and 2 bases from J, with 10 bases in between. The CDR3 extends over 12 amino acids. Germline assignment: CDR1 GTSNPN and CDR2 SVGIG (reference sequence). The CDR3 spells CAWSTAAYEQYF. The CDR3 DNA reads as TGTGCCTGGTCGACAGCAGCCTACGAGCAGTACTTC.

In its sample, this clone was seen a few times. The chain couples TRBV5-1 to TRBJ2-1; 9 bases are shared with TRBD2. CDR1 and CDR2 from the germline V gene are SGHRS and YFSETQ. Trimming at V came to 3 bases and at J to 5 bases, leaving 9 bases not matched to a gene. This CDR3 contains 16 residues. CDR3: CASSSRSGRTDNEQFF. In DNA, the CDR3 is TGCGCCAGCAGCTCGAGGAGCGGGAGGACCGACAATGAGCAGTTCTTC.

This clone was found a few times. The J gene is TRBJ2-1, the V gene TRBV6-1, with 11 bases lining up with TRBD2. V gave up 4 bases and J gave up 0 bases; unmatched junction bases: 2. The CDR3 has 16 amino acids. Germline V gene sequence: CDR1 MNHNS, CDR2 SASEGT. The CDR3 bases are TGTGCCAGCAGTGGACTAGCGGGAAACTCCTACAATGAGCAGTTCTTC. Translation: CASSGLAGNSYNEQFF.

The J gene is TRBJ1-2, the V gene TRBV12-3 or TRBV12-4, with a tentative D call TRBD1 (5 bases). The CDR3 is 13 amino acids. Trimming left V 6 bases short and J 4 bases short, with 12 bases between. CDR3: CASSLQGSYGYTF. The CDR3 nucleotides read TGTGCCAGCAGCTTGCAGGGATCCTATGGCTACACCTTC.

J is TRBJ2-3 and V is TRBV7-9, with 8 bases aligning to TRBD1. V shed 3 bases and J 5 bases; nucleotides not matched to a gene: 7. There are 15 residues in the CDR3. Germline CDR1 is SEHNR and CDR2 is FQNEAQ (reference sequence). The DNA for the CDR3 is TGTGCCAGCAGCTTCGATCGAACAGGGGGAGATACGCAGTATTTT. Translated: CASSFDRTGGDTQYF.

V is TRBV5-1 and J is TRBJ2-2; 9 nucleotides align to TRBD2. This CDR3 has 15 residues. The J segment lost 6 bases and the V segment lost 5 bases, leaving 8 bases of the junction unmatched. The germline CDR1 and CDR2 sequences are SGHRS and YFSETQ. The CDR3 DNA follows: TGCGCCAGCAGTAGCGTAGCGGGAGCGGCCGGGGAGCTGTTTTTT. Translated, it gives CASSSVAGAAGELFF.

This clone was detected only a few times. Other DNA sequences in this specimen translate into the identical CDR3. The genes are TRBV14 and TRBJ1-1, with D unresolved. V was shortened by 4 bases and J by 0 bases, with 6 bases between the two germline ends. This CDR3 spans 13 amino acids. Germline V gene lookup returns CDR1 SGHDN and CDR2 FVKESK. In DNA form, the CDR3 reads TGTGCCAGCAGCCGTCAAATGAACACTGAAGCTTTCTTT. It is translated as CASSRQMNTEAFF.

This chain uses TRBV5-6 with TRBJ1-4, with 7 bases identical to TRBD1. V shed 5 bases, J shed 4 bases, and the junction held 5 bases outside the gene matches. There are 14 residues in the CDR3. Germline CDR1 is SGHDT and CDR2 is YYEEEE. The CDR3 coding sequence is TGTGCCAGCAGATCGGGACAGCTTAATGAAAAACTGTTTTTT. Translating gives CASRSGQLNEKLFF.

The chain recombines TRBV9 with TRBJ1-3, with a possible D match to TRBD1 (6 bases). The CDR3 is 15 residues long. V shed 0 bases and J shed 0 bases, with 7 bases lying between them. The germline V gene encodes CDR1 SGDLS and CDR2 YYNGEE. CDR3 amino acids: CASSVEGVSGNTIYF. Written as DNA, the CDR3 is TGTGCCAGCAGCGTAGAGGGGGTCTCTGGAAACACCATATATTTT.

The chain is built from TRBV28 and TRBJ1-1; D may be TRBD1 (5 bases). This CDR3 contains 13 residues. V was cut by 2 bases and J by 11 bases, with 15 bases left in between. The V gene's germline CDR1 is MDHEN and CDR2 SYDVKM. The CDR3 here is CASSLRLGGGAFF. The CDR3, as DNA: TGTGCCAGCAGTTTAAGGCTCGGTGGGGGGGCTTTCTTT.

The count of this clone is one. The chain joins TRBV7-6 to TRBJ2-7; D is unclear. Germline CDR1 is SGHVS and CDR2 is FNYEAQ. The CDR3 covers 11 residues. V was cut by 4 bases and J by 5 bases, with 6 bases left in between. CDR3 in DNA: TGTGCCAGCAGCTCCTCTCACGAGCAGTACTTC. The encoded protein is CASSSSHEQYF.

The chain is built from TRBV10-2 and TRBJ2-5; TRBD2 matches 10 bases. The CDR3 loop spans 14 amino acids. Germline CDR1 and CDR2: WSHSY and SAAADI. After removal of 5 bases from V and 5 bases from J, the junction contained 5 bases not matched to a gene. This chain's CDR3 is CASSFLAGVETQYF. For the CDR3, the DNA is TGCGCCAGCAGTTTTCTAGCGGGAGTGGAGACCCAGTACTTC.

This sequence joins TRBV19 and TRBJ2-1, with 14 bases lining up with TRBD2. The CDR3 totals 13 residues. Germline CDR1 is LNHDA and CDR2 is SQIVND (reference sequence). V shed 10 bases and J 16 bases; nucleotides not matched to a gene: 12. CDR3: CATSTGTSGSRFF. CDR3 bases: TGTGCCACCTCTACCGGGACTAGCGGGAGTCGCTTCTTC.

This clone showed up just once. The chain employs TRBV5-8 and TRBJ2-1, with TRBD2 as a possible D gene (5 bases). V was clipped by 4 bases and J by 4 bases, with 9 bases between them. Germline CDR1 reads SGHTS; CDR2 reads YDEGEE. This CDR3 has 13 amino acids. The CDR3 sequence: CASSRGQYNEQFF. The CDR3 region has the DNA TGTGCCAGCAGCCGGGGTCAATACAATGAGCAGTTCTTC. Full variable domain (rest looked up from reference TRBV5-8 and TRBJ2-1): EAGVTQSPTHLIKTRGQQATLRCSPISGHTSVYWYQQALGLGLQFLLWYDEGEERNRGNFPPRFSGRQFPNYSSELNVNALELEDSALYLCASSRGQYNEQFFGPGTRLTVL.

Concerning this clone: This may be a read error: a much more frequent sequence differs by one nucleotide. This chain connects TRBV11-2 to TRBJ2-7; D may be TRBD1 (5 bases). The CDR3 extends over 12 amino acids. The germline V gene encodes CDR1 SGHAT and CDR2 FQNNGV. With 5 bases removed from V and 3 bases from J, the gap between germline ends came to 8 bases. The CDR3 DNA follows: TGTGCCAGCAGCCGTCAGGGCTACGAGCAGTACTTC. Encoded protein: CASSRQGYEQYF.

The chain combines TRBV6-5 with TRBJ1-4; 8 nucleotides line up with TRBD1. Germline CDR1 and CDR2: MNHEY and SVGAGI. This CDR3 region has 15 residues. This chain's CDR3 is CADPGVGQGSEKLFF. The CDR3 nucleotides are TGTGCAGATCCTGGGGTTGGACAGGGAAGTGAAAAACTGTTTTTT.

The rearrangement joins TRBV28 to TRBJ1-3, with 7 bases that match TRBD1. Germline V CDR1 and CDR2: MDHEN, SYDVKM. The CDR3 length is 15 residues. J lost 0 bases, V lost 7 bases, and 6 bases had no gene match. CDR3 in DNA: TGTGCCAGCATCCTAGGGGGCCGCTCTGGAAACACCATATATTTT. Its protein is CASILGGRSGNTIYF.

The CDR3 reads CASSRTENTEAFF. The CDR3 region has the DNA TGTGCCAGCAGCCGGACAGAGAACACTGAAGCTTTCTTT. V gene TRBV7-9 combines with J gene TRBJ1-1, with D tentatively TRBD1 (6 bases). The CDR3 runs 13 residues. Per germline, CDR1 SEHNR and CDR2 FQNEAQ (reference sequence). V lost 5 bases to trimming and J lost 1 base, with 8 bases between them.

The chain links TRBV4-1 to TRBJ2-3; 8 bases line up with TRBD1. V gave up 1 base and J gave up 4 bases; unmatched junction bases: 7. CDR3 length equals 16 residues. Germline CDR1 and CDR2: MGHRA and YSYEKL. CDR3 sequence: CASSQARTGRPDTQYF. The CDR3 DNA is TGCGCCAGCAGCCAAGCTCGGACAGGGCGTCCAGATACGCAGTATTTT.

The V gene is TRBV2, the J gene TRBJ1-1; D perhaps matches TRBD1 (5 bases). CDR3 size: 15 residues. Per the germline V gene, CDR1 is SNHLY and CDR2 is FYNNEI. The V end was cut by 4 bases, the J end by 1 base, with 13 bases between. DNA for the CDR3: TGTGCCAGCAGTGGGGCGGGGCGTGGGAACACTGAAGCTTTCTTT. This encodes CASSGAGRGNTEAFF. Drawing the rest from reference TRBV2 and TRBJ1-1, the complete variable domain is EPEVTQTPSHQVTQMGQEVILRCVPISNHLYFYWYRQILGQKVEFLVSFYNNEISEKSEIFDDQFSVERPDGSNFTLKIRSTKLEDSAMYFCASSGAGRGNTEAFFGQGTRLTVV.

The chain links TRBV3-1 (or the pseudogene TRBV3-2) to TRBJ2-7, with TRBD2 identical over 10 bases. Germline lookup yields CDR1 LGHDT and CDR2 YNNKEL (reference sequence). Losses at the gene ends were 4 bases for V and 4 bases for J; bases not matched to a gene: 4. The CDR3 totals 14 residues. As DNA, the CDR3 is TGTGCCAGCAGCCCGGGACTAGCGTCGTACGAGCAGTACTTC. Residues: CASSPGLASYEQYF.